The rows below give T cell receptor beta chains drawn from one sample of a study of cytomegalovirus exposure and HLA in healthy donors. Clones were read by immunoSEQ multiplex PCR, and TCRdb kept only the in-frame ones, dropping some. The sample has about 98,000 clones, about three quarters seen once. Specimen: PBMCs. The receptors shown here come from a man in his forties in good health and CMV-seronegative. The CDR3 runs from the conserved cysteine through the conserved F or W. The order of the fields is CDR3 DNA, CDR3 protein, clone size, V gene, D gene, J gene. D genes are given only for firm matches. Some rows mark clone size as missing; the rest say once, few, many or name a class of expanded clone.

cdr3_nt: TGTGCCAGCAGCTTGGGACAGGGGGAGACCTACGAGCAGTACTTC
cdr3_aa: CASSLGQGETYEQYF
clone_size: NA
v_call: TRBV5-8
d_call: TRBD1
j_call: TRBJ2-7

cdr3_nt: TGTGCCAGCAGTAGGGTGACGGGGACTAATGAAAAACTGTTTTTT
cdr3_aa: CASSRVTGTNEKLFF
clone_size: once
v_call: TRBV6-1
d_call: NA
j_call: TRBJ1-4

cdr3_nt: TGTGCCAGCAGCCCAACGCCACGGGACGAGCAGTACTTC
cdr3_aa: CASSPTPRDEQYF
clone_size: NA
v_call: TRBV6-5
d_call: NA
j_call: TRBJ2-7

cdr3_nt: TGTGCCAGTAGTATAGATCAGGCAGGATTCTATAGCAATCAGCCCCAGCATTTT
cdr3_aa: CASSIDQAGFYSNQPQHF
clone_size: NA
v_call: TRBV19
d_call: NA
j_call: TRBJ1-5

cdr3_nt: TGCGCCAGCCAGAAATTCTTTAATGAAAAACTGTTTTTT
cdr3_aa: CASQKFFNEKLFF
clone_size: NA
v_call: TRBV10-1
d_call: NA
j_call: TRBJ1-4

cdr3_nt: TGTGCCAGCCCGGGTCGGGACAGGGGCGGGGAGCTGTTTTTT
cdr3_aa: CASPGRDRGGELFF
clone_size: NA
v_call: TRBV6-4
d_call: TRBD1
j_call: TRBJ2-2

cdr3_nt: TGTGCTAGTGGACAAGGACAGACCTACGAGCAGTACTTC
cdr3_aa: CASGQGQTYEQYF
clone_size: NA
v_call: TRBV12-5
d_call: NA
j_call: TRBJ2-7

cdr3_nt: TGTGCCAGCAGAAGCGGACAGCGCCAATATGGCTACACCTTC
cdr3_aa: CASRSGQRQYGYTF
clone_size: NA
v_call: TRBV28
d_call: NA
j_call: TRBJ1-2

cdr3_nt: TGTGCCAGCAGCCAAGAAAGGGGGCTTCAGAATGAGCAGTTCTTC
cdr3_aa: CASSQERGLQNEQFF
clone_size: NA
v_call: TRBV11-1
d_call: TRBD1
j_call: TRBJ2-1

cdr3_nt: TGTGCCAGCTCACCTGGGACAGATCAGCCCCAGCATTTT
cdr3_aa: CASSPGTDQPQHF
clone_size: NA
v_call: TRBV18
d_call: TRBD1
j_call: TRBJ1-5

cdr3_nt: TGTGCCAGCAGTGAAACAGGGATGGGAGATTCACCCCTCCACTTT
cdr3_aa: CASSETGMGDSPLHF
clone_size: NA
v_call: TRBV6-4
d_call: NA
j_call: TRBJ1-6

cdr3_nt: TGTGCCAGCAGTGACCTTCCTTGGCACACTGAAGCTTTCTTT
cdr3_aa: CASSDLPWHTEAFF
clone_size: few
v_call: TRBV6-1
d_call: NA
j_call: TRBJ1-1

cdr3_nt: TGTGCCAGCAGCCATCTATTAGAGATCCCGGATACGCAGTATTTT
cdr3_aa: CASSHLLEIPDTQYF
clone_size: NA
v_call: TRBV7-9
d_call: NA
j_call: TRBJ2-3

cdr3_nt: TGCAGCGTTGTAGGACAGGGGTACACTGAAGCTTTCTTT
cdr3_aa: CSVVGQGYTEAFF
clone_size: NA
v_call: TRBV29-1
d_call: TRBD1
j_call: TRBJ1-1

cdr3_nt: TGTGCCAGCAGGGATGACAGGGACAATCAGCCCCAGCATTTT
cdr3_aa: CASRDDRDNQPQHF
clone_size: NA
v_call: TRBV2
d_call: TRBD1
j_call: TRBJ1-5

cdr3_nt: TGTGCCAGCAGTCGGGAGGTAGTCAGCACAGATACGCAGTATTTT
cdr3_aa: CASSREVVSTDTQYF
clone_size: NA
v_call: TRBV27
d_call: TRBD2
j_call: TRBJ2-3

cdr3_nt: TGCAGCGTTGATAAGGTCGGGACAGCCCATTTCTACGAGCAGTACTTC
cdr3_aa: CSVDKVGTAHFYEQYF
clone_size: NA
v_call: TRBV29-1
d_call: TRBD1
j_call: TRBJ2-7

cdr3_nt: TGCGCCAGCAGCTATGACGGGGGGGGGTACAATGAGCAGTTCTTC
cdr3_aa: CASSYDGGGYNEQFF
clone_size: once
v_call: TRBV5-1
d_call: TRBD2
j_call: TRBJ2-1

cdr3_nt: TGTGCCAGCAGCTTGATGGGACAGGGGGCCAAAAACATTCAGTACTTC
cdr3_aa: CASSLMGQGAKNIQYF
clone_size: NA
v_call: TRBV5-4
d_call: TRBD1
j_call: TRBJ2-4

cdr3_nt: TGTGCCAGCAGTCCCCTAGCGGGGGCCCCCAATGAGCAGTTCTTC
cdr3_aa: CASSPLAGAPNEQFF
clone_size: NA
v_call: TRBV6-6
d_call: TRBD2
j_call: TRBJ2-1

cdr3_nt: TGTGCCAGCAGCCAAGATCGCGGGAGGCCTGGAAACACCATATATTTT
cdr3_aa: CASSQDRGRPGNTIYF
clone_size: NA
v_call: TRBV14
d_call: NA
j_call: TRBJ1-3

cdr3_nt: TGTGCCTGCGACAGGATCAAGCAGTACTTC
cdr3_aa: CACDRIKQYF
clone_size: NA
v_call: TRBV30
d_call: NA
j_call: TRBJ2-7

cdr3_nt: TGTGCCAGCAGCTTAGAAGTGGGAGCTAGCACAGATACGCAGTATTTT
cdr3_aa: CASSLEVGASTDTQYF
clone_size: NA
v_call: TRBV7-9
d_call: NA
j_call: TRBJ2-3

cdr3_nt: TGTGCCTGGACCCTAAGGGGGATTTCACCCCTCCACTTT
cdr3_aa: CAWTLRGISPLHF
clone_size: NA
v_call: TRBV30
d_call: NA
j_call: TRBJ1-6

cdr3_nt: TGTGCCAGCAGTGGCGGGACAGGGGGCACTAATGAAAAACTGTTTTTT
cdr3_aa: CASSGGTGGTNEKLFF
clone_size: NA
v_call: TRBV25-1
d_call: TRBD1
j_call: TRBJ1-4

cdr3_nt: TGTGCCAGCAGCAAGACGACAGGGGGCGGGGAGACCCAGTACTTC
cdr3_aa: CASSKTTGGGETQYF
clone_size: NA
v_call: TRBV5-4
d_call: TRBD1
j_call: TRBJ2-5

cdr3_nt: TGTGCCAGCAGCGTCGGACAGGGCCTTAACTATGGCTACACCTTC
cdr3_aa: CASSVGQGLNYGYTF
clone_size: NA
v_call: TRBV7-2
d_call: TRBD1
j_call: TRBJ1-2

cdr3_nt: TGTGCCAGCGGGACTGATTTTAGCACAGATACGCAGTATTTT
cdr3_aa: CASGTDFSTDTQYF
clone_size: NA
v_call: TRBV7-9
d_call: NA
j_call: TRBJ2-3

cdr3_nt: TGCGCCAGCAGCTTGGGATCAGTCTTTGAGGGCACTGAAGCTTTCTTT
cdr3_aa: CASSLGSVFEGTEAFF
clone_size: NA
v_call: TRBV5-1
d_call: NA
j_call: TRBJ1-1

cdr3_nt: TGCGCCAGCAGCTTGCCGGGACAGGGAAACGAGCAGTACTTC
cdr3_aa: CASSLPGQGNEQYF
clone_size: once
v_call: TRBV5-1
d_call: TRBD1
j_call: TRBJ2-7

cdr3_nt: TGCGCCAGCAGCCAAGATCGGGGGGTTAATGAAAAACTGTTTTTT
cdr3_aa: CASSQDRGVNEKLFF
clone_size: NA
v_call: TRBV4-3
d_call: NA
j_call: TRBJ1-4

cdr3_nt: TGTGCCAGCATCGCCCCCGGGGGTCTCGTCCACGAGCAGTACTTC
cdr3_aa: CASIAPGGLVHEQYF
clone_size: NA
v_call: TRBV5-6
d_call: NA
j_call: TRBJ2-7

cdr3_nt: TGTGCCAGCAGCTTCTGGGACAGTGGGGCCTACAATGAGCAGTTCTTC
cdr3_aa: CASSFWDSGAYNEQFF
clone_size: NA
v_call: TRBV7-8
d_call: TRBD1
j_call: TRBJ2-1

cdr3_nt: TGTGCCAGCAGACCGACAGGGACTAACTATGGCTACACCTTC
cdr3_aa: CASRPTGTNYGYTF
clone_size: NA
v_call: TRBV2
d_call: TRBD1
j_call: TRBJ1-2

cdr3_nt: TGTGCCAGCAGCCCCTCGGCGGGTGAGTTCGGTTCACCCCTCCACTTT
cdr3_aa: CASSPSAGEFGSPLHF
clone_size: few
v_call: TRBV5-6
d_call: NA
j_call: TRBJ1-6

cdr3_nt: TGTGCCAGCAGTATCGGGGTTCGGCGGTATAGCAATCAGCCCCAGCATTTT
cdr3_aa: CASSIGVRRYSNQPQHF
clone_size: NA
v_call: TRBV2
d_call: NA
j_call: TRBJ1-5

cdr3_nt: TGTGCCAGCAGCACGAACGGGGGGGCAAGTGGCTACACCTTC
cdr3_aa: CASSTNGGASGYTF
clone_size: NA
v_call: TRBV7-3
d_call: NA
j_call: TRBJ1-2

cdr3_nt: TGCGCCAGCAGCCCATCTACAGGTCCCTACGAGCAGTACTTC
cdr3_aa: CASSPSTGPYEQYF
clone_size: NA
v_call: TRBV10-1
d_call: NA
j_call: TRBJ2-7

cdr3_nt: TGTGCCAGCCTCAGTTACTCTGGAAACACCATATATTTT
cdr3_aa: CASLSYSGNTIYF
clone_size: once
v_call: TRBV6-6
d_call: NA
j_call: TRBJ1-3

cdr3_nt: TGCGCCAGCAGCCAAGATTTGTTCAGGGTCGGCGAGCAGTACTTC
cdr3_aa: CASSQDLFRVGEQYF
clone_size: NA
v_call: TRBV4-1
d_call: NA
j_call: TRBJ2-7